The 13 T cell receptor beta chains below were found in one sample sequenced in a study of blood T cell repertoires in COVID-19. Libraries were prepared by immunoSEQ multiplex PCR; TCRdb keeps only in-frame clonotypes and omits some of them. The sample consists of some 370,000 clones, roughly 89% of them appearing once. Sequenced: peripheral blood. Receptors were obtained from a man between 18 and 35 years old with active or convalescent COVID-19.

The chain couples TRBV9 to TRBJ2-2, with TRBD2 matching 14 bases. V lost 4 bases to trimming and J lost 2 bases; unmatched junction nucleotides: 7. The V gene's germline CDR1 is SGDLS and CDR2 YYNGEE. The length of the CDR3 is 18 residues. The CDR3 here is CASSLGLAGDGNTGELFF. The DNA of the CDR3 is TGTGCCAGCAGCTTGGGACTAGCGGGAGACGGAAACACCGGGGAGCTGTTTTTT.

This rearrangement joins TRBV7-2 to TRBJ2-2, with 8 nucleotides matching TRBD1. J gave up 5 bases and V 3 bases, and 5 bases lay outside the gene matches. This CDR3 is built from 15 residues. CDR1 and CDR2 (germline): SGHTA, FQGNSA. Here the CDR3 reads CASSFDRGKTGELFF. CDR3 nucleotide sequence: TGTGCCAGCAGCTTCGACAGGGGTAAAACCGGGGAGCTGTTTTTT.

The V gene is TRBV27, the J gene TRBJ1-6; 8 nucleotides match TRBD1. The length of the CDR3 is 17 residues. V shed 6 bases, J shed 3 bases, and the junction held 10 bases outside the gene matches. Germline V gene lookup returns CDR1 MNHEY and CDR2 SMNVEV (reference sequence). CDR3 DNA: TGTGCCAGCAGCCCTCGGACAGGGAGAGGCTATAATTCACCCCTCCACTTT. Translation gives CASSPRTGRGYNSPLHF.

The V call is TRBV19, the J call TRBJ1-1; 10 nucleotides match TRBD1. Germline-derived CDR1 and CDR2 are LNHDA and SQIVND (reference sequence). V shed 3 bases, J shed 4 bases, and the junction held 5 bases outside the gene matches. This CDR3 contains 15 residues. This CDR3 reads CASSIGDRGSTEAFF. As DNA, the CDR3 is TGTGCCAGTAGTATTGGGGACAGGGGAAGCACTGAAGCTTTCTTT.

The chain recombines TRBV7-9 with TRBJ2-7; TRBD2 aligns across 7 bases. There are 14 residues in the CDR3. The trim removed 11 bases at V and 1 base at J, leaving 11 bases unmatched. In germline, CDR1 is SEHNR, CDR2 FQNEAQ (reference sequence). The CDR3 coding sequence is TGTGCCGGTCAACCGGGGGGAGGTTCCTACGAGCAGTACTTC. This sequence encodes CAGQPGGGSYEQYF.

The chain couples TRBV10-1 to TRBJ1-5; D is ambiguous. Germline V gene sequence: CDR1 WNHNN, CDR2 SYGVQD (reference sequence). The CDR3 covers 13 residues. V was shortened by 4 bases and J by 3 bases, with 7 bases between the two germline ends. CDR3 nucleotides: TGCGCCAGCAGTGGTCAGAACAATCAGCCCCAGCATTTT. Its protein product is CASSGQNNQPQHF.

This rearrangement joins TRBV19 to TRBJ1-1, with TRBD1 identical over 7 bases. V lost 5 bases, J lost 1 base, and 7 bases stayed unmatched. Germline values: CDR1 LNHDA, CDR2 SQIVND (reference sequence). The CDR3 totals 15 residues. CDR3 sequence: CASSLDRVENTEAFF. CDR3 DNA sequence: TGTGCCAGTAGTCTTGACAGGGTGGAGAACACTGAAGCTTTCTTT.

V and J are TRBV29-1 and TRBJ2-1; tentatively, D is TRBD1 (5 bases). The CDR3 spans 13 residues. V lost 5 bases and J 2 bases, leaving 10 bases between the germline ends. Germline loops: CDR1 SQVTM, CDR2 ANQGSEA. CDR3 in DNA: TGCAGCGTTCGACAGTACACCTACAATGAGCAGTTCTTC. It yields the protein CSVRQYTYNEQFF.

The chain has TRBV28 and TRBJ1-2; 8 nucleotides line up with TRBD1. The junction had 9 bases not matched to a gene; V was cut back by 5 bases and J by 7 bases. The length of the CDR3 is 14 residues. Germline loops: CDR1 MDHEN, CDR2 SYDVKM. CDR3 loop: CASSPGQGGSGYTF. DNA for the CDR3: TGTGCCAGCAGTCCTGGACAGGGTGGTTCTGGCTACACCTTC.

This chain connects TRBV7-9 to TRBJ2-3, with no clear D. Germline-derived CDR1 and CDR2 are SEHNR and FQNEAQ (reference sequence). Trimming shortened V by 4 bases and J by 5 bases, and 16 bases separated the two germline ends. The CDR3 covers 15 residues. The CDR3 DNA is TGTGCCAGCAGCTACCCCATGGCTTTCCTAGATACGCAGTATTTT. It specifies CASSYPMAFLDTQYF.

CDR3 in DNA: TGTGCCAGCAGCTTACGGATAGCGGGGGAAGAGACCCAGTACTTC. Translated, it gives CASSLRIAGEETQYF. The chain uses TRBV7-6 and TRBJ2-5, with 9 nucleotides matching TRBD2. This CDR3 is built from 15 residues. Trimming at V came to 2 bases and at J to 3 bases, leaving 4 bases not matched to a gene. CDR1 and CDR2 from the germline V gene are SGHVS and FNYEAQ. Full variable domain (remainder filled in from reference TRBV7-6 and TRBJ2-5): GAGVSQSPRYKVTKRGQDVALRCDPISGHVSLYWYRQALGQGPEFLTYFNYEAQQDKSGLPNDRFSAERPEGSISTLTIQRTEQRDSAMYRCASSLRIAGEETQYFGPGTRLLVL.

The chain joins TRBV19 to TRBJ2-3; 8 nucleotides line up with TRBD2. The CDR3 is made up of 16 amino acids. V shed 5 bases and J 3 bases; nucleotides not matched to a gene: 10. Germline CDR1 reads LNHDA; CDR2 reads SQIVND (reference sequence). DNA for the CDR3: TGTGCCAGTAGTGCCCCGCTTAGCGGGGTAACAGATACGCAGTATTTT. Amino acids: CASSAPLSGVTDTQYF.

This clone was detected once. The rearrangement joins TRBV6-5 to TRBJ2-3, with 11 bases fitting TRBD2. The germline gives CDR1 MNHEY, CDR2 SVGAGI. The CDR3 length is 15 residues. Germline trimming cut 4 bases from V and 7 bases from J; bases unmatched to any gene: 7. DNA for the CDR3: TGTGCCAGCAGTTTAACTAGCGGGAGTTTCCATACGCAGTATTTT. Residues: CASSLTSGSFHTQYF.